This entry concerns a single T cell receptor beta chain. Original processing notes: How many nucleated cells were present was estimated from reference gene primer amplification. Here immunoSEQ multiplex PCR was the method, and the copy in TCRdb shows in-frame clones only, minus some. D and trimming were read from the DNA, whereas the V and J calls and clone size are those reported in that table. The sample has more than 300,000 clones, about 90% seen once; the top ten hold around 6.6%. The record originates from a study of blood T cell repertoires in COVID-19. Whole-study context: The United States, Italy and Spain were the sources of the acute and convalescent COVID-19 samples. Sources were T cells, B-cell-depleted T cells, or PBMCs; the material itself was cDNA or gDNA.

The sequencing input was peripheral blood. The TCR sequence derives from a man between 18 and 35 years old who had recovered from COVID-19.

The CDR3 region is CASSPGTGLYEQYF. The CDR3 bases are TGTGCCAGCAGCCCCGGGACAGGGCTCTACGAGCAGTACTTC. The chain joins TRBV6-5 to TRBJ2-7; the match to TRBD1 covers 9 bases. CDR1 and CDR2 (germline): MNHEY, SVGAGI. This CDR3 has 14 residues. Germline trimming cut 6 bases from V and 3 bases from J; bases unmatched to any gene: 6.